This is a list of T cell receptor beta chains from one sample in a study of OX40 agonist ivuxolimab in advanced cancers. Using immunoSEQ multiplex PCR, the repertoire was profiled, and TCRdb retains in-frame clones only, with some absent. Among about 37,000 clones listed, roughly 80% were seen once. The sample consisted of CD4+ or CD8+ T cells sorted from blood, taken in a trial of the OX40 agonist ivuxolimab. These receptors all come from an adult with an advanced solid tumor such as melanoma, head and neck, liver or kidney cancer. Both conserved end residues are part of each CDR3. A D gene is named only where the DNA matches it firmly. Size tells how often a clone was seen (once, few, many) or the class of an expanded clone, and some rows leave it out.

j_call: TRBJ2-7; v_call: TRBV5-7; clone_size: few; d_call: .; cdr3_nt: TGTGCCAGCAGCTTGGAAGGCATCACCTACGAGCAGTACTTC; cdr3_aa: CASSLEGITYEQYF
j_call: TRBJ2-7; v_call: TRBV7-9; clone_size: .; d_call: .; cdr3_nt: TGTGCCAGCAGCCGGCTTATTGGGACACTATTATACGAGCAGTACTTC; cdr3_aa: CASSRLIGTLLYEQYF
j_call: TRBJ1-4; v_call: TRBV5-5; clone_size: .; d_call: .; cdr3_nt: TGTGCCAGCAGCGCCCCAGGGCCAACTAATGAAAAACTGTTTTTT; cdr3_aa: CASSAPGPTNEKLFF
j_call: TRBJ2-1; v_call: TRBV27; clone_size: .; d_call: TRBD2; cdr3_nt: TGTGCCAGCATCGCGCTAGCGGGGAACAATGAGCAGTTCTTC; cdr3_aa: CASIALAGNNEQFF
j_call: TRBJ1-2; v_call: TRBV2; clone_size: .; d_call: TRBD1; cdr3_nt: TGTGCCAGCAGCCCCGGACAGGGGCCGTATGGCTACACCTTC; cdr3_aa: CASSPGQGPYGYTF
j_call: TRBJ2-1; v_call: TRBV7-3; clone_size: once; d_call: TRBD2; cdr3_nt: TGTGCCAGCAGCTTGAATGGCCCGACTAGCGGGTACAATGAGCAGTTCTTC; cdr3_aa: CASSLNGPTSGYNEQFF
j_call: TRBJ2-1; v_call: TRBV7-2; clone_size: .; d_call: .; cdr3_nt: TGTGCCAGCGAAGGCGGAGGATACAATGAGCAGTTCTTC; cdr3_aa: CASEGGGYNEQFF
j_call: TRBJ1-2; v_call: TRBV9; clone_size: .; d_call: TRBD1; cdr3_nt: TGTGCCAGCAGCGCAGGAGACAGGGCACCGTATGGCTACACCTTC; cdr3_aa: CASSAGDRAPYGYTF
j_call: TRBJ2-2; v_call: TRBV15; clone_size: few; d_call: TRBD1; cdr3_nt: TGTGCCACCAGCAGACCGGGACAGGGGGCTACCACCGGGGAGCTGTTTTTT; cdr3_aa: CATSRPGQGATTGELFF
j_call: TRBJ1-1; v_call: TRBV7-8; clone_size: many; d_call: .; cdr3_nt: TGTGCCAGCAGCTTATTCATGAACACTGAAGCTTTCTTT; cdr3_aa: CASSLFMNTEAFF
j_call: TRBJ1-4; v_call: TRBV7-6; clone_size: .; d_call: .; cdr3_nt: TGTGCCAGCAGCACCCGGGACCTAAATGAAAAACTGTTTTTT; cdr3_aa: CASSTRDLNEKLFF
j_call: TRBJ2-5; v_call: TRBV6-5; clone_size: .; d_call: .; cdr3_nt: TGTGCCAGCAGCTACGGGGAGACCCAGTACTTC; cdr3_aa: CASSYGETQYF
j_call: TRBJ2-2; v_call: TRBV7-9; clone_size: once; d_call: .; cdr3_nt: TGTGCCAGCAGCTTAGAGGTCCGGCTGCGCGCGAACACCGGGGAGCTGCTTTTT; cdr3_aa: CASSLEVRLRANTGELLF
j_call: TRBJ2-7; v_call: TRBV6-5; clone_size: few; d_call: .; cdr3_nt: TGTGCCAGCAGCCCTGGGCAGGTCGAGCAGTACTTC; cdr3_aa: CASSPGQVEQYF
j_call: TRBJ1-4; v_call: TRBV10-3; clone_size: .; d_call: .; cdr3_nt: TGTGCCATCAGTCTCGGGGGAGGCGAAAAACTGTTTTTT; cdr3_aa: CAISLGGGEKLFF
j_call: TRBJ1-6; v_call: TRBV4-2; clone_size: few; d_call: TRBD1; cdr3_nt: TGTGCCAGCAGCCAAGCTGGGGGGACAGGGTCTTCCTATAATTCACCCCTCCACTTT; cdr3_aa: CASSQAGGTGSSYNSPLHF
j_call: TRBJ2-2; v_call: TRBV5-1; clone_size: once; d_call: TRBD2; cdr3_nt: TGCGCCAGCAGCCTGAGGACTAGCGGGAACGTCCCCGGGGAGCTGTTTTTT; cdr3_aa: CASSLRTSGNVPGELFF
j_call: TRBJ2-1; v_call: TRBV19; clone_size: many; d_call: TRBD1; cdr3_nt: TGTGCCAGTACCCTGGGACAGGCGATGTACAATGAGCAGTTCTTC; cdr3_aa: CASTLGQAMYNEQFF
j_call: TRBJ2-1; v_call: TRBV7-2; clone_size: .; d_call: TRBD2; cdr3_nt: TGTGCCAGCAGCTTAGGATCCCCTCGACTAGCGGGGGGCTACAATGAGCAGTTCTTC; cdr3_aa: CASSLGSPRLAGGYNEQFF
j_call: TRBJ1-5; v_call: TRBV19; clone_size: .; d_call: .; cdr3_nt: TGTGCCAGTAGTATATCGGGGCAGGGGTTGCCCCAGCATTTT; cdr3_aa: CASSISGQGLPQHF
j_call: TRBJ2-7; v_call: TRBV7-2; clone_size: .; d_call: .; cdr3_nt: TGTGCCAGCAGCCTCGGGGGAGGTGGAAACGAGCAGTACTTC; cdr3_aa: CASSLGGGGNEQYF
j_call: TRBJ1-6; v_call: TRBV30; clone_size: few; d_call: .; cdr3_nt: TGTGCCTGGAGGACGGGCGTCTTAAATTCACCCCTCCACTTT; cdr3_aa: CAWRTGVLNSPLHF
j_call: TRBJ1-2; v_call: TRBV4-3; clone_size: .; d_call: .; cdr3_nt: TGCGCCAGCAGCCAACAAAACAGCAATGGCTACACCTTC; cdr3_aa: CASSQQNSNGYTF
j_call: TRBJ2-7; v_call: TRBV11-2; clone_size: .; d_call: .; cdr3_nt: TGTGCCAGCAGCTTAGGGACTAATACCTACGAGCAGTACTTC; cdr3_aa: CASSLGTNTYEQYF
j_call: TRBJ2-7; v_call: TRBV7-9; clone_size: .; d_call: .; cdr3_nt: TGTGCCAGCTCTGATTGGGCTAATACGGGCGAGCAGTACTTC; cdr3_aa: CASSDWANTGEQYF
j_call: TRBJ2-3; v_call: TRBV2; clone_size: .; d_call: TRBD2; cdr3_nt: TGTGCCGGCAAGAAAAGCGGGGGGCGGGATACGCAGTATTTT; cdr3_aa: CAGKKSGGRDTQYF
j_call: TRBJ2-1; v_call: TRBV19; clone_size: .; d_call: .; cdr3_nt: TGTGCCAGTAGTATAGAAGGGGGGAGACCCTACAATGAGCAGTTCTTC; cdr3_aa: CASSIEGGRPYNEQFF
j_call: TRBJ2-3; v_call: TRBV5-6; clone_size: .; d_call: .; cdr3_nt: TGTGCCAGCAGCTTGGGATTGGGGGGCGCGACAGATACGCAGTATTTT; cdr3_aa: CASSLGLGGATDTQYF
j_call: TRBJ1-1; v_call: TRBV4-1; clone_size: .; d_call: .; cdr3_nt: TGCGCCAGCAGCCAAGCCGAGGTGCGAATTGACACTGAAGCTTTCTTT; cdr3_aa: CASSQAEVRIDTEAFF
j_call: TRBJ2-6; v_call: TRBV19; clone_size: .; d_call: .; cdr3_nt: TGTGCCAGTAGTATAGAGGGGAACTCTGGGGCCAACGTCCTGACTTTC; cdr3_aa: CASSIEGNSGANVLTF
j_call: TRBJ2-5; v_call: TRBV2; clone_size: .; d_call: TRBD2; cdr3_nt: TGTGCCAGCAGTCTAGCGGTCCAAGAGACCCAGTACTTC; cdr3_aa: CASSLAVQETQYF
j_call: TRBJ1-5; v_call: TRBV28; clone_size: .; d_call: TRBD1; cdr3_nt: TGTGCCAGCAGTTCGCCTACAGGGGGCGGAAGCCAGCCCCAGCATTTT; cdr3_aa: CASSSPTGGGSQPQHF
j_call: TRBJ2-1; v_call: TRBV5-1; clone_size: .; d_call: .; cdr3_nt: TGCGCCAGCAGCCCCAGGAGGGGGACTACTTACAATGAGCAGTTCTTC; cdr3_aa: CASSPRRGTTYNEQFF
j_call: TRBJ1-5; v_call: TRBV6-1; clone_size: once; d_call: TRBD1; cdr3_nt: TGTGCCAGCGGGACAGGGGTCAACCAGCCCCAGCATTTT; cdr3_aa: CASGTGVNQPQHF
j_call: TRBJ2-7; v_call: TRBV28; clone_size: .; d_call: .; cdr3_nt: TGTGCCAGCAGTTTAGGGGGGATCCGGGCCCCGTCCGCCCCCTACGAGCAGTACTTC; cdr3_aa: CASSLGGIRAPSAPYEQYF
j_call: TRBJ2-2; v_call: TRBV5-4; clone_size: once; d_call: .; cdr3_nt: TGTGCCAGCAGCTTGGAAGGATCCGGGGAGCTGTTTTTT; cdr3_aa: CASSLEGSGELFF
j_call: TRBJ1-1; v_call: TRBV5-6; clone_size: .; d_call: .; cdr3_nt: TGTGCCAGCAGCAGACGGACGGGTGGTAATACTGAAGCTTTCTTT; cdr3_aa: CASSRRTGGNTEAFF
j_call: TRBJ1-2; v_call: TRBV27; clone_size: once; d_call: .; cdr3_nt: TGTGCCAGCAGTCCCGTCGGGGACTATGGCTACACCTTC; cdr3_aa: CASSPVGDYGYTF
j_call: TRBJ1-6; v_call: TRBV6-5; clone_size: .; d_call: .; cdr3_nt: TGTGCCAGCAGCCAAATTCAGGGTCCCTCACCCCTCCACTTT; cdr3_aa: CASSQIQGPSPLHF
j_call: TRBJ2-3; v_call: TRBV28; clone_size: .; d_call: .; cdr3_nt: TGTGCCAGCAGTTTAAGAGATACGCAGTATTTT; cdr3_aa: CASSLRDTQYF
j_call: TRBJ1-1; v_call: TRBV5-5; clone_size: .; d_call: TRBD1; cdr3_nt: TGTGCCAGCAGCTTGGGACAGGGACTGAACACTGAAGCTTTCTTT; cdr3_aa: CASSLGQGLNTEAFF
j_call: TRBJ1-3; v_call: TRBV13; clone_size: few; d_call: .; cdr3_nt: TGTGCCAGCAGCTTAGCAGGGGAAGGCTCTGGAAACACCATATATTTT; cdr3_aa: CASSLAGEGSGNTIYF
j_call: TRBJ1-2; v_call: TRBV2; clone_size: .; d_call: .; cdr3_nt: TGTGCCAGACATTTGGACGGTTTTAACTATGGCTACACCTTC; cdr3_aa: CARHLDGFNYGYTF
j_call: TRBJ1-1; v_call: TRBV30; clone_size: once; d_call: .; cdr3_nt: TGTGCCTGGAGTGTAATAGAGGTTGAAGCTTTCTTT; cdr3_aa: CAWSVIEVEAFF
j_call: TRBJ1-2; v_call: TRBV19; clone_size: few; d_call: TRBD1; cdr3_nt: TGTGCCAGTAGTATCCCGCCCCAGGGGGCGTACTATGGCTACACCTTC; cdr3_aa: CASSIPPQGAYYGYTF
j_call: TRBJ1-1; v_call: TRBV7-8; clone_size: few; d_call: .; cdr3_nt: TGTGCCAGCAGCCGCGTTGGGGGGGGCATGAACACTGAAGCTTTCTTT; cdr3_aa: CASSRVGGGMNTEAFF
j_call: TRBJ2-1; v_call: TRBV4-3; clone_size: once; d_call: .; cdr3_nt: TGCGCCAGCAGCCAAGGTGGCAATACAGTCGTCAATGAGCAGTTCTTC; cdr3_aa: CASSQGGNTVVNEQFF
j_call: TRBJ2-7; v_call: TRBV30; clone_size: once; d_call: TRBD1; cdr3_nt: TGTGCCTGGAGTGTAGGGGCAGGGGGCGAGCAGTACTTC; cdr3_aa: CAWSVGAGGEQYF
j_call: TRBJ1-1; v_call: TRBV6-5; clone_size: .; d_call: TRBD1; cdr3_nt: TGTGCCAGCAGTCCTTGGACAGGGGGCATCACTGAAGCTTTCTTT; cdr3_aa: CASSPWTGGITEAFF